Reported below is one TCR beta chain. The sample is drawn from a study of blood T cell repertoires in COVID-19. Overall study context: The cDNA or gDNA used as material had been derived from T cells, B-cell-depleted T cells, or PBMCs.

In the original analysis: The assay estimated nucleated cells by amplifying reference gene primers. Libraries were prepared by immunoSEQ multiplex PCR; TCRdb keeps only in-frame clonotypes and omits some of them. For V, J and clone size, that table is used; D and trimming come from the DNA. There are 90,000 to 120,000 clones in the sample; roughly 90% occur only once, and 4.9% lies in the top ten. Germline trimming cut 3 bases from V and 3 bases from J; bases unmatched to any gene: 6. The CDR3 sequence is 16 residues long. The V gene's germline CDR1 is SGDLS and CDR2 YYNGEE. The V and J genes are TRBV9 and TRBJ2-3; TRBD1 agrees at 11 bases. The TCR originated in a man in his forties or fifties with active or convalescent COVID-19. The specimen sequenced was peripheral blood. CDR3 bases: TGTGCCAGCAGCGCGGGCGGGACAGGGGGTACAGATACGCAGTATTTT. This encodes CASSAGGTGGTDTQYF.